These 19 T cell receptor beta chains were sequenced from one sample in a study of cytomegalovirus exposure and HLA in healthy donors. Assay used: immunoSEQ multiplex PCR; TCRdb lists only in-frame clones, some missing. In the table there are 110,000 to 150,000 clones, roughly 89% of which are singletons. Material for sequencing was PBMCs. Every receptor here comes from a woman between 18 and 29 years old in good health and CMV-seropositive.

The CDR3 nucleotides read TGTGCCAGCATCGAGGCGGGACAGACTGAAGCTTTCTTT. This translates into CASIEAGQTEAFF. The chain couples TRBV7-9 to TRBJ1-1; 7 nucleotides agree with TRBD1. The CDR3 spans 13 residues. V dropped 7 bases and J dropped 5; count of bases not matched to a gene: 7. Germline assignment: CDR1 SEHNR and CDR2 FQNEAQ (reference sequence). Combining the CDR3 with reference TRBV7-9 and TRBJ1-1 gives the whole variable domain DTGVSQNPRHKITKRGQNVTFRCDPISEHNRLYWYRQTLGQGPEFLTYFQNEAQLEKSRLLSDRFSAERPKGSFSTLEIQRTEQGDSAMYLCASIEAGQTEAFFGQGTRLTVV.

This chain joins TRBV12-5 and TRBJ1-2, with TRBD1 matching over 10 bases. This CDR3 comprises 14 residues. CDR1 is LGHNT and CDR2 is FRNRAP in the germline V gene. J was trimmed by 4 bases and V by 6 bases; bases with no gene match: 5. As DNA, the CDR3 is TGTGCTAGTGGCCCCGGGACAGGGGCCTATGGCTACACCTTC. Protein: CASGPGTGAYGYTF.

The chain uses TRBV5-8 and TRBJ2-7, with D possibly being TRBD1 (6 bases). V lost 3 bases and J 2 bases, leaving 15 bases between the germline ends. CDR3 length: 15 residues. Germline V gives CDR1 SGHTS, CDR2 YDEGEE. The CDR3 region has the DNA TGTGCCAGCAGCTGGGGGCCCTCCTCCACCTACGAGCAGTACTTC. Its protein product is CASSWGPSSTYEQYF. Drawing the rest from reference TRBV5-8 and TRBJ2-7, the complete variable domain is EAGVTQSPTHLIKTRGQQATLRCSPISGHTSVYWYQQALGLGLQFLLWYDEGEERNRGNFPPRFSGRQFPNYSSELNVNALELEDSALYLCASSWGPSSTYEQYFGPGTRLTVT.

This chain links TRBV6-5 with TRBJ2-7; a possible D gene is TRBD1 (6 bases). Trimming removed 7 bases from V and 2 bases from J, with 15 bases in between. The CDR3 spans 14 residues. Per germline, CDR1 MNHEY and CDR2 SVGAGI. The CDR3 DNA sequence: TGTGCCAGCACGCCCGCACAGGGAACCTACGAGCAGTACTTC. It yields the protein CASTPAQGTYEQYF.

The rearrangement links TRBV7-9 to TRBJ1-1, with D hard to call. There are 16 residues in the CDR3. CDR1 SEHNR and CDR2 FQNEAQ come from the germline V gene (reference sequence). Trimming removed 1 base from V and 1 base from J, with 13 bases in between. DNA for the CDR3: TGTGCCAGCAGCTTAGGATCTCCGGGATGGAACACTGAAGCTTTCTTT. Translation: CASSLGSPGWNTEAFF.

This chain joins TRBV30 and TRBJ2-2; 7 bases fit TRBD2. The germline CDR1 and CDR2 sequences are GTSNPN and SVGIG (reference sequence). CDR3 length equals 14 residues. V was clipped by 3 bases and J by 4 bases; unmatched bases: 5. The CDR3 DNA sequence: TGTGCCTGGAGGGGAGGGAAGGGCACCGGGGAGCTGTTTTTT. It is translated as CAWRGGKGTGELFF.

Only one count was recorded for this clone. The chain is built from TRBV15 and TRBJ2-5; D is ambiguous. Trimming left V 0 bases short and J 5 bases short, with 10 bases between. The CDR3 loop spans 14 amino acids. Looked up from germline, CDR1 is LNHNV and CDR2 is YYDKDF (reference sequence). CDR3: CATSRDLARETQYF. CDR3 nucleotide sequence: TGTGCCACCAGCAGAGATTTAGCTCGGGAGACCCAGTACTTC.

V and J are TRBV27 and TRBJ1-1; a possible D gene is TRBD1 (5 bases). The ends were cut back, 6 bases at V and 5 bases at J, with 13 bases in the middle. Germline values: CDR1 MNHEY, CDR2 SMNVEV (reference sequence). This CDR3 has 13 amino acids. The CDR3 nucleotides are TGTGCCAGCAGCCCCGAAGGGGTTACTGAAGCTTTCTTT. Translating gives CASSPEGVTEAFF.

The chain uses TRBV30 and TRBJ1-1; D is perhaps TRBD1 (5 bases). CDR3 length: 14 residues. Per the germline V gene, CDR1 is GTSNPN and CDR2 is SVGIG (reference sequence). The V end lost 2 bases, the J end lost 4 bases, and 14 bases lay between the germline ends. CDR3 in DNA: TGTGCCTGGAGTTGGGCGGGGGAGGTCACTGAAGCTTTCTTT. Protein sequence: CAWSWAGEVTEAFF. The variable domain in full, completed from reference TRBV30 and TRBJ1-1, reads SQTIHQWPATLVQPVGSPLSLECTVEGTSNPNLYWYRQAAGRGLQLLFYSVGIGQISSEVPQNLSASRPQDRQFILSSKKLLLSDSGFYLCAWSWAGEVTEAFFGQGTRLTVV.

The chain links TRBV28 to TRBJ1-6; no definite D call. Germline assignment: CDR1 MDHEN and CDR2 SYDVKM. The CDR3 covers 14 residues. V shed 6 bases and J shed 14 bases, with 20 bases lying between them. This CDR3 is CASSIAGSSGALHF. CDR3 sequence (DNA): TGTGCCAGCAGCATCGCCGGGAGCAGCGGAGCCCTCCACTTT.

The rearrangement links TRBV7-9 to TRBJ2-4; 10 bases align to TRBD2. CDR1 is SEHNR and CDR2 is FQNEAQ in the germline V gene (reference sequence). The CDR3 is 16 amino acids. V lost 6 bases, J lost 8 bases, and 13 bases stayed unmatched. The chain's CDR3 is CASRPSLAGVGDIQYF. The CDR3 DNA reads as TGTGCCAGCAGACCCTCGCTAGCGGGGGTAGGGGACATTCAGTACTTC.

This chain uses TRBV2 with TRBJ1-2; the D is unclear. The CDR3 is 14 amino acids. CDR1 is SNHLY, CDR2 FYNNEI, per germline. V lost 6 bases, J lost 5 bases, and 16 bases lay in between. Here the CDR3 DNA reads TGTGCCAGCAGAACCGAAGCGACGTTGTATGGCTACACCTTC. Its protein product is CASRTEATLYGYTF.

V and J are TRBV28 and TRBJ1-1; maybe TRBD1 (6 bases). The CDR3 sequence is 12 residues long. CDR1 is MDHEN, CDR2 SYDVKM, per germline. V dropped 2 bases and J dropped 8 bases, with 9 bases sitting between them. CDR3 DNA sequence: TGTGCCAGCAGTTTAGGACAGTTGGAAGCTTTCTTT. Amino acid sequence: CASSLGQLEAFF.

The rearrangement joins TRBV19 to TRBJ2-7, with 10 bases lining up with TRBD1. In germline, CDR1 is LNHDA, CDR2 SQIVND (reference sequence). Losses at the gene ends were 5 bases for V and 1 base for J; bases not matched to a gene: 5. The CDR3 length is 15 residues. The CDR3 DNA reads as TGTGCCAGTAGTGCCCGGGACAGGGGATCCTACGAGCAGTACTTC. Its translation: CASSARDRGSYEQYF.

J is TRBJ2-5 and V is TRBV5-4; possible D gene TRBD1, 6 bases. The CDR3 loop spans 13 amino acids. Looked up from germline, CDR1 is SGHNT and CDR2 is YYREEE (reference sequence). V was cut by 5 bases and J by 4 bases, with 12 bases left in between. The CDR3 region is CASSSQGSETQYF. In DNA, the CDR3 is TGTGCCAGCAGTTCACAGGGCTCAGAGACCCAGTACTTC. Looking up the rest from reference TRBV5-4 and TRBJ2-5 gives the full variable domain: ETGVTQSPTHLIKTRGQQVTLRCSSQSGHNTVSWYQQALGQGPQFIFQYYREEENGRGNFPPRFSGLQFPNYSSELNVNALELDDSALYLCASSSQGSETQYFGPGTRLLVL.

The rearrangement uses TRBV5-1 and TRBJ2-1, with D perhaps matching TRBD2 (6 bases). V gave up 0 bases and J gave up 0 bases, with 16 bases separating them. Germline V gives CDR1 SGHRS, CDR2 YFSETQ. The CDR3 consists of 18 residues. CDR3 region: CASSLGSGGVSSYNEQFF. As DNA, the CDR3 is TGCGCCAGCAGCTTGGGGTCGGGCGGGGTTAGCTCCTACAATGAGCAGTTCTTC.

In its sample, this clone was seen once. The CDR3 region is CASSLPTGDQKNTGELFF. CDR3 bases: TGTGCCAGCAGCTTACCCACAGGGGATCAAAAAAACACCGGGGAGCTGTTTTTT. The chain recombines TRBV7-6 with TRBJ2-2; TRBD1 aligns across 7 bases. CDR1 and CDR2 from the germline V gene are SGHVS and FNYEAQ. The V and J ends lost 2 bases and 2 bases, in that order; junction bases with no gene match: 11. The length of the CDR3 is 18 residues.

In this sample, this clone turned up once. CDR3 nucleotide sequence: TGTGCCAGCACCCTTAGGGGACTAGCGGGGGGGGCAGATACGCAGTATTTT. It translates to CASTLRGLAGGADTQYF. The V call is TRBV7-2, the J call TRBJ2-3; 16 bases line up with TRBD2. After removal of 7 bases from V and 4 bases from J, the junction contained 8 bases not matched to a gene. The CDR3 contains 17 residues. CDR1 SGHTA and CDR2 FQGNSA come from the germline V gene.

The rearrangement uses TRBV6-5 and TRBJ2-1, with a tentative D call TRBD1 (5 bases). V was trimmed by 6 bases and J by 8 bases, leaving 14 bases between them. This CDR3 region has 13 residues. Germline loops: CDR1 MNHEY, CDR2 SVGAGI. CDR3 nucleotide sequence: TGTGCCAGCAGCCGGTCCGCCAGGGATGAGCAGTTCTTC. This codes for CASSRSARDEQFF.